Listed below are T cell receptor beta chains from one sample, sequenced in a study of regulatory T cells in long-lasting Graves disease. MiXCR, run by TCRdb on the multiplex PCR reads, gives a single entry per CDR3 protein. The sample contains 700,000 or so distinct CDR3 sequences, about 32% of which appear only once. The sample in question was peripheral blood mononuclear cells (PBMCs), obtained when the disease was refractory, from a patient treated with antithyroid drugs. The receptors come from a female donor with Graves disease. The CDR3 runs from the conserved cysteine through the conserved F or W. The order of the fields is D gene, V gene, J gene, CDR3 length, clone size, CDR3 protein, CDR3 DNA. The D gene is left open where the match is weak. For some rows the clone size is stated as once, few or many, or as a class when expanded; others skip it.

-	TRBV9	TRBJ1-3	13	few	CASSVGDGNTIYF	TGTGCCAGCAGCGTAGGAGACGGAAACACCATATATTTT
-	TRBV9	TRBJ1-2	13	-	CASSVEPGAGYTF	TGTGCCAGCAGCGTAGAACCAGGTGCTGGCTACACCTTC
TRBD1	TRBV20-1	TRBJ1-4	13	few	CSARGTGRWKLFF	TGCAGTGCTAGGGGGACAGGGAGGTGGAAACTGTTTTTT
TRBD1	TRBV20-1	TRBJ1-4	15	-	CSASPGQGGNEKLFF	TGCAGTGCCAGCCCGGGACAGGGGGGAAATGAAAAACTGTTTTTT
-	TRBV20-1	TRBJ1-1	13	many	CSARETSNTEAFF	TGCAGTGCTCGGGAAACAAGCAACACTGAAGCTTTCTTT
TRBD2	TRBV27	TRBJ2-7	14	-	CASSELATTYEQYF	TGTGCCAGCAGTGAACTAGCGACTACCTACGAGCAGTACTTC
TRBD1	TRBV15	TRBJ2-7	20	-	CATSRGWTGGLGRHYYEQYF	TGTGCCACCAGCAGGGGATGGACAGGGGGCCTGGGCCGTCACTACTACGAGCAGTACTTC
-	TRBV7-2	TRBJ2-7	14	many	CASSFDTQVYEQYF	TGTGCCAGCAGCTTCGACACACAGGTATACGAGCAGTACTTC
-	TRBV15	TRBJ1-5	16	-	CATSRDLAGSNQPQHF	TGTGCCACCAGCAGAGATTTGGCAGGTTCAAATCAGCCCCAGCATTTT
-	TRBV30	TRBJ1-1	13	-	CAWSAQWNTEAFF	TGTGCCTGGAGCGCGCAGTGGAACACTGAAGCTTTCTTT
-	TRBV20-1	TRBJ1-2	13	-	CSARDTTNYGYTF	TGCAGTGCTAGGGACACCACGAACTATGGCTACACCTTC
-	TRBV6-1	TRBJ1-5	17	-	CASTGGPGGASNQPQHF	TGTGCCAGCACTGGGGGGCCGGGGGGGGCAAGCAATCAGCCCCAGCATTTT
-	TRBV27	TRBJ2-7	13	few	CASSHQRSYEQYF	TGTGCCAGCAGTCACCAGCGGTCCTACGAGCAGTACTTC
TRBD1	TRBV28	TRBJ2-7	16	many	CASSLNERQGAYEQYF	TGTGCCAGCAGTTTGAACGAGAGACAGGGGGCGTACGAGCAGTACTTC
-	TRBV9	TRBJ2-7	13	-	CASSENTAYEQYF	TGTGCCAGCAGCGAGAACACTGCCTACGAGCAGTACTTC
-	TRBV28	TRBJ1-5	15	few	CASSPNGRDNQPQHF	TGTGCCAGCAGTCCAAATGGCAGGGACAATCAGCCCCAGCATTTT
TRBD2	TRBV6-1	TRBJ2-2	15	-	CASSRLAMSDGELFF	TGTGCCAGCAGTCGACTAGCGATGAGTGACGGGGAGCTGTTTTTT
TRBD1	TRBV19	TRBJ2-7	14	few	CASSWTGQTYEQYF	TGTGCCAGTAGTTGGACAGGGCAGACCTACGAGCAGTACTTC
-	TRBV7-9	TRBJ1-2	16	-	CASSLGEAGRYYGYTF	TGTGCCAGCAGCTTAGGGGAGGCAGGGAGGTACTATGGCTACACCTTC
-	TRBV6-1	TRBJ2-4	11	few	CASTTVNIQYF	TGTGCCAGCACTACGGTAAACATTCAGTACTTC
TRBD1	TRBV10-3	TRBJ2-7	13	-	CAVNGTGVYEQYF	TGTGCCGTGAACGGGACAGGGGTTTACGAGCAGTACTTC
-	TRBV10-3	TRBJ2-2	17	-	CAISGAGRRPNTGELFF	TGTGCCATCAGTGGCGCGGGGAGGAGACCGAACACCGGGGAGCTGTTTTTT
TRBD1	TRBV6-1	TRBJ2-7	15	many	CASRPTGAGTYEQYF	TGTGCCAGCAGGCCTACAGGGGCTGGAACCTACGAGCAGTACTTC
-	TRBV12-3/TRBV12-4	TRBJ2-7	15	few	CASSLNRIVSYEQYF	TGTGCCAGCAGTTTAAACAGGATTGTCTCCTACGAGCAGTACTTC
TRBD2	TRBV2	TRBJ2-7	13	-	CASRRLAGGEQYF	TGTGCCAGCCGGCGGCTAGCGGGAGGTGAGCAGTACTTC
-	TRBV5-6	TRBJ2-7	13	-	CASSLVNVYEQYF	TGTGCCAGCAGCTTGGTGAACGTCTACGAGCAGTACTTC
TRBD1	TRBV6-1	TRBJ1-2	14	-	CASTRDRGSYGYTF	TGTGCCAGCACCCGGGACAGGGGGAGCTATGGCTACACCTTC